This T cell receptor beta chain was sequenced for a study of shared clonotypes between healthy human individuals. The data were produced by immunoSEQ multiplex PCR, yet TCRdb's version contains in-frame clones alone and is incomplete. The data show 2 million to 2.5 million clones, 85% to 95% seen once. This CDR3 region has 12 residues. Looked up from germline, CDR1 is MDHEN and CDR2 is SYDVKM. This chain connects TRBV28 to TRBJ2-5; D not resolved. The better agreement between TRBJ2-7 and the DNA end casts doubt on the J call. The specimen was naive CD4+ T cells from PBMCs. Documented subset: CD45RA+ positively selected. The sequence was obtained from a man between 18 and 35 years old in good health. Some clones in this sample may be carry-over from other donors' samples. The DNA for the CDR3 is TGTGCCAGCAGTTTAATCGCCTACGAGCAGTACTTC. This encodes CASSLIAYEQYF.